These T cell receptor beta chains were read from a single sample in a study of blood T cells in healthy people across ages. One entry per CDR3 protein, called by TCRdb with MiXCR from the 5' RACE reads. This table has fewer than 900,000 distinct CDR3 sequences, roughly 49% appearing once. The sequenced sample consisted of blood. The receptors shown here come from a woman aged 55-70 years in good health. Each CDR3 is given without its conserved first and last residue. Some rows have no size entry. The others give once, few or many, or a class for an expanded clone.

v_gene	abundance	j_gene	CDR3aa
TRBV24-1	few	TRBJ2-3	ATSETGTSGRYPDTQY
TRBV7-9	few	TRBJ2-1	ASSPTGGSTDEQF
TRBV4-3	-	TRBJ1-1	ASSQEGRNTEAF
TRBV5-1	-	TRBJ1-2	ASSLDRAKGYT
TRBV20-1	-	TRBJ1-6	SARDKSEASPLH
TRBV4-2	few	TRBJ2-1	ASSQPQVYNEQF
TRBV14	-	TRBJ2-7	ASSQTPELAGVNYEQY
TRBV5-6	-	TRBJ2-7	ASTSGISSYEQY
TRBV20-1	-	TRBJ2-3	SASWQGVTDTQY
TRBV9	-	TRBJ2-6	ASSATYGTGGAGANVLT
TRBV11-2	-	TRBJ2-1	ASSFVGSGEIGDEQF
TRBV20-1	-	TRBJ2-7	SARDGRSDYEQY
TRBV7-2	-	TRBJ1-6	ASSPRDRNSPLH
TRBV27	-	TRBJ1-5	ASSSVQGQALLSYQPQH
TRBV5-1	few	-	ASIPNGQGTYEQY
TRBV12-3/TRBV12-4	few	TRBJ2-2	ASTTVPYTGELF
TRBV5-1	-	TRBJ2-1	ASSLWGGGGPPYNEQF
TRBV5-1	many	TRBJ2-1	ASSSGGSSYNEQF
TRBV20-1	-	TRBJ2-3	SARDRSGSADTQY
TRBV5-1	-	TRBJ2-5	ASSLNTGLPETQY
TRBV29-1	-	TRBJ2-7	SATGQLDEQY
TRBV20-1	once	TRBJ2-3	SAPLAGASTDTQY
TRBV9	-	TRBJ2-4	ASSVGVRMAKNIQY
TRBV27	-	TRBJ2-7	ASSPVGTGNNEQY
TRBV7-2	many	TRBJ2-7	ASSRLAGGSEQY
TRBV20-1	-	-	SASPFSGRSYEQY
TRBV29-1	many	TRBJ1-1	SVGNTEAF
TRBV7-9	-	TRBJ1-3	ASSLTSSGNTIY
TRBV5-6	once	TRBJ1-1	ASSLIMGESWNTEAF
TRBV5-1	-	TRBJ2-5	ASQYQGQETQY
TRBV12-3/TRBV12-4	-	TRBJ2-1	ASNRDRVYEQF
TRBV21-1	-	TRBJ1-4	ASSAPDRPTNEKLF
TRBV12-3/TRBV12-4	many	TRBJ1-2	ASSSGTVYGYT
TRBV5-1	-	TRBJ2-7	ASSLEVRVGEQY
TRBV7-9	-	TRBJ2-1	ASSARLTGMSEQF
TRBV29-1	-	TRBJ2-1	SVDEVLNEQF
TRBV6-6	-	TRBJ2-3	AIVVADTQY
TRBV28	few	TRBJ1-2	ASGNSRVLRGYT
TRBV4-2	-	TRBJ2-1	ASSQVAGECEQF
TRBV5-5	-	-	ASSSQKTGYADEQY
TRBV28	-	TRBJ1-2	ASSPDSRGHT
TRBV28	-	TRBJ2-5	ASSPLTGGLETQY
TRBV5-1	few	TRBJ2-5	ASSLIGQGENRGEQY
TRBV4-2	once	TRBJ2-5	ASMVSTSEEAQY
TRBV7-3	-	TRBJ2-5	ASSRGAGGYQETQY
TRBV19	-	TRBJ2-7	ASSSSAEQY
TRBV7-2	-	TRBJ2-1	ASTYYNEQF
TRBV2	few	TRBJ1-2	ASRDRGNYGYT
TRBV7-9	-	TRBJ2-1	ASSFSRAGPYNEQF
TRBV20-1	-	TRBJ2-3	SVPTGDTQY
TRBV2	-	TRBJ1-6	ASSEFSGSSYNSPLH
TRBV6-6	few	TRBJ2-3	ASSYAAGGQTDTQY